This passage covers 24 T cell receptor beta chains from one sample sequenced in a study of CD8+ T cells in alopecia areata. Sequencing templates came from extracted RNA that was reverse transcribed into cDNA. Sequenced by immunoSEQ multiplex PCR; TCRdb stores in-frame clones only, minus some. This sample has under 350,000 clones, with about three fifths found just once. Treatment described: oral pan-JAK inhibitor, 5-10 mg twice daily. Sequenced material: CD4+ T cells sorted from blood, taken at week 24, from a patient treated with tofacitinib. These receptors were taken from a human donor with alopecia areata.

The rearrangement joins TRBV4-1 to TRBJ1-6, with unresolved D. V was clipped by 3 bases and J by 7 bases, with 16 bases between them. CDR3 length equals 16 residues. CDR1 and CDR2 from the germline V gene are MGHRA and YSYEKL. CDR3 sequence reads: CASSQDSRIRNSPLHF. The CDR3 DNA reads TGCGCCAGCAGCCAGGATAGCAGGATCCGCAATTCACCCCTCCACTTT.

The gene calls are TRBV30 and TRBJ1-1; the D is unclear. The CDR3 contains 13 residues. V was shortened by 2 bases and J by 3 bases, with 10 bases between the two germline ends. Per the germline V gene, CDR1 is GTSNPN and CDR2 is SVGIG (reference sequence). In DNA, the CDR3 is TGTGCCTGGAGTATAGGCTATTACACTGAAGCTTTCTTT. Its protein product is CAWSIGYYTEAFF.

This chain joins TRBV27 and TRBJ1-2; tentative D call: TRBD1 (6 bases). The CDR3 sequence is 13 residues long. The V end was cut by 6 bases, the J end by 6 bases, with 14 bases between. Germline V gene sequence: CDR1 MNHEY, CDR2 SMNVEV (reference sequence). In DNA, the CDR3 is TGTGCCAGCAGACGATTCGACAGGAATGGCTACACCTTC. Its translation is CASRRFDRNGYTF.

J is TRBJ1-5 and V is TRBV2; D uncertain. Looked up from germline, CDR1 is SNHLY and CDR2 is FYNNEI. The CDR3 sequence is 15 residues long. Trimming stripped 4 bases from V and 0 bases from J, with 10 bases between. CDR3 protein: CASSASRNSNQPQHF. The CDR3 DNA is TGTGCCAGCAGTGCAAGTAGGAATAGCAATCAGCCCCAGCATTTT.

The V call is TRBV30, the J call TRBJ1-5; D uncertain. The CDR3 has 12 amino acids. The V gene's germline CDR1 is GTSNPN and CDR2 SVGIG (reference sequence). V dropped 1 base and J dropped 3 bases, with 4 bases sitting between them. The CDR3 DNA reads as TGTGCCTGGAGTGATCTCAATCAGCCCCAGCATTTT. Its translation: CAWSDLNQPQHF.

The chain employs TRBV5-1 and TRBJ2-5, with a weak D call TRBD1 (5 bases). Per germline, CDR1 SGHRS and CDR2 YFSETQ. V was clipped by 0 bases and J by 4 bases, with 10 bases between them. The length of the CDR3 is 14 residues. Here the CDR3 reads CASSLVQGRETQYF. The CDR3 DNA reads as TGCGCCAGCAGCTTGGTCCAGGGAAGAGAGACCCAGTACTTC.

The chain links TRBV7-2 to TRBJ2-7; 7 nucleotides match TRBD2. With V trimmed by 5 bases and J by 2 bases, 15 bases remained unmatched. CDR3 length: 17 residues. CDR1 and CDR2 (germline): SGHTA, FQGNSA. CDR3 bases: TGTGCCAGCAGCCTAACCCCTAGCGGCCTCATCACCTACGAGCAGTACTTC. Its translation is CASSLTPSGLITYEQYF.

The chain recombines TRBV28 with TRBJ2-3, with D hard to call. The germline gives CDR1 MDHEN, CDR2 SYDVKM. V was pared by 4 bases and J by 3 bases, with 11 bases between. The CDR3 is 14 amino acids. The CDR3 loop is CASSSTIVTDTQYF. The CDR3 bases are TGTGCCAGCAGTTCGACCATCGTGACAGATACGCAGTATTTT. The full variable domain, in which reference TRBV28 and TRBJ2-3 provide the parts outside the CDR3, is DVKVTQSSRYLVKRTGEKVFLECVQDMDHENMFWYRQDPGLGLRLIYFSYDVKMKEKGDIPEGYSVSREKKERFSLILESASTNQTSMYLCASSSTIVTDTQYFGPGTRLTVL.

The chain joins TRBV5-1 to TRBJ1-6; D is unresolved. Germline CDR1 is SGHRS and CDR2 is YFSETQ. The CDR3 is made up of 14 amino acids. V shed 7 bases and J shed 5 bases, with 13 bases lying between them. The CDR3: CASSAGTDNSPLHF. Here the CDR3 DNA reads TGCGCCAGCTCGGCGGGAACAGATAATTCACCCCTCCACTTT. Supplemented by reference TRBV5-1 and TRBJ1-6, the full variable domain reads KAGVTQTPRYLIKTRGQQVTLSCSPISGHRSVSWYQQTPGQGLQFLFEYFSETQRNKGNFPGRFSGRQFSNSRSEMNVSTLELGDSALYLCASSAGTDNSPLHFGNGTRLTVT.

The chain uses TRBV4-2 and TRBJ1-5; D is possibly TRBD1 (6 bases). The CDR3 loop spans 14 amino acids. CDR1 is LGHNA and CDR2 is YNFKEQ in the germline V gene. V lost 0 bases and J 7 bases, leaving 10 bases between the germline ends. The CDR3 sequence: CASSQEQGKQPQHF. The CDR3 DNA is TGTGCCAGCAGCCAAGAACAGGGAAAGCAGCCCCAGCATTTT.

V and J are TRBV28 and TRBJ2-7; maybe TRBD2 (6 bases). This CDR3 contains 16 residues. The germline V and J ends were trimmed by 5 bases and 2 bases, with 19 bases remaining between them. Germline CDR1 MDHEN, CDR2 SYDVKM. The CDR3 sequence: CASSPQPGTGTYEQYF. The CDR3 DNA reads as TGTGCCAGCAGTCCCCAGCCCGGGACTGGCACCTACGAGCAGTACTTC.

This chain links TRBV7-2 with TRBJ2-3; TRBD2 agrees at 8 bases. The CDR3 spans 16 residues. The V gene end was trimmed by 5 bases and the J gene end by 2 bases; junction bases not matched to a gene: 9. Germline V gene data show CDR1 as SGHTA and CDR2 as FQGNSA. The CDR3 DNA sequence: TGTGCCAGCAGCCCCCGGGGCGGGGGGACCACAGATACGCAGTATTTT. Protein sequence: CASSPRGGGTTDTQYF.

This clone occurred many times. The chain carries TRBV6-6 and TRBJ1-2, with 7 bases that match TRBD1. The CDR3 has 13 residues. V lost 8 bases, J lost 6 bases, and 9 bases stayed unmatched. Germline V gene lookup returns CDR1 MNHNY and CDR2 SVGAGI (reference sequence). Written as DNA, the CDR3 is TGTGCCAGCCTAGACAGGGCCAGTGATGGCTACACCTTC. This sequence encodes CASLDRASDGYTF.

This chain's CDR3 is CASGTGGDEQFF. Here the CDR3 DNA reads TGTGCCAGCGGGACAGGGGGCGATGAGCAGTTCTTC. The chain employs TRBV2 and TRBJ2-1; 12 bases match TRBD1. V shed 8 bases and J 8 bases; nucleotides not matched to a gene: 1. The CDR3 covers 12 residues. Germline V gives CDR1 SNHLY, CDR2 FYNNEI.

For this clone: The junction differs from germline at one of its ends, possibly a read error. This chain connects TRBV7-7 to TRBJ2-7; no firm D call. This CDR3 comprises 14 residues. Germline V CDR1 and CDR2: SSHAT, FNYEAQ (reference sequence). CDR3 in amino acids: CASSLAPNTYEQYF. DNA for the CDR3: TGTGCTAGCAGCTTAGCACCGAATACCTACGAGCAGTACTTC.

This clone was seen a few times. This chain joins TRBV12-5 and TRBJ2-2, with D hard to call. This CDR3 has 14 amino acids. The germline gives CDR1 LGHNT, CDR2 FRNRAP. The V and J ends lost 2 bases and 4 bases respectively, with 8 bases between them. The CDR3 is CASGLPPTTGELFF. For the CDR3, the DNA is TGTGCTAGTGGTTTGCCGCCAACCACCGGGGAGCTGTTTTTT.

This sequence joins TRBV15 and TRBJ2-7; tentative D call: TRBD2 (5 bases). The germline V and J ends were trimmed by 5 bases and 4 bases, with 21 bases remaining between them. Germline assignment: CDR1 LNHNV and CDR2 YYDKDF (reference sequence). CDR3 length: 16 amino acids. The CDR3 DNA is TGTGCCACCAGCCGCCTAGGAGGTAGTTTGCCTTACGAGCAGTACTTC. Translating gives CATSRLGGSLPYEQYF.

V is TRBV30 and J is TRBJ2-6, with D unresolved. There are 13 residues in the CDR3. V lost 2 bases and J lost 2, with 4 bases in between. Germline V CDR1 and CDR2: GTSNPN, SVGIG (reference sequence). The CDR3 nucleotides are TGTGCCTGGAGTAGAACTGGGGCCAACGTCCTGACTTTC. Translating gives CAWSRTGANVLTF.

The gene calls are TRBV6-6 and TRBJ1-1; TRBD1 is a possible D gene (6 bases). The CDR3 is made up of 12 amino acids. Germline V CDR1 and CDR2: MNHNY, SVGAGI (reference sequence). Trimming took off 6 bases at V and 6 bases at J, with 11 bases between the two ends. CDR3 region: CASSIQGAEAFF. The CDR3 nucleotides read TGTGCCAGCAGCATACAGGGTGCTGAAGCTTTCTTT.

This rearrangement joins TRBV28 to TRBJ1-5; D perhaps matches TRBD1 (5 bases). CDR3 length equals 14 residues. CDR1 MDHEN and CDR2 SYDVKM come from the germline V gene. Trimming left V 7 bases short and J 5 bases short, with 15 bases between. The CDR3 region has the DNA TGTGCCAGCACCAACGGGACCCGGTATCAGCCCCAGCATTTT. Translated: CASTNGTRYQPQHF.

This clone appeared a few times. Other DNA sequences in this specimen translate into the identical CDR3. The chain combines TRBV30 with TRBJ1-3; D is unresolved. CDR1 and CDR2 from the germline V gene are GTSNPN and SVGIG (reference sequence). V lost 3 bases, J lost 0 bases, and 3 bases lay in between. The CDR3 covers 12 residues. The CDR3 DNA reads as TGTGCCTGGAGGGGCTCTGGAAACACCATATATTTT. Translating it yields CAWRGSGNTIYF.

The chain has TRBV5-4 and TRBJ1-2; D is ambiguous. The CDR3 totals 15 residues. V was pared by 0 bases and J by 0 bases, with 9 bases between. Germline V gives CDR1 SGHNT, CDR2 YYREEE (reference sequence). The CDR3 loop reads CASSLAGPTNYGYTF. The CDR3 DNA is TGTGCCAGCAGCTTGGCGGGTCCTACTAACTATGGCTACACCTTC.

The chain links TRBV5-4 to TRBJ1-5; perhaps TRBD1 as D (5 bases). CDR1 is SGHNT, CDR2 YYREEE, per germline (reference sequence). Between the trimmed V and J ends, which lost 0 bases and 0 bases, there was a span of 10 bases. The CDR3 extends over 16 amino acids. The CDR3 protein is CASSLGGPDSNQPQHF. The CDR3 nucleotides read TGTGCCAGCAGCTTGGGGGGACCGGATAGCAATCAGCCCCAGCATTTT.

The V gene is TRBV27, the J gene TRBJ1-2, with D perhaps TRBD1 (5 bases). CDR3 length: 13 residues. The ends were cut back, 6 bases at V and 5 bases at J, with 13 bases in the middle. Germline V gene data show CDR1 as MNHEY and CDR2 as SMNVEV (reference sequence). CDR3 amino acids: CASRPQGWYGYTF. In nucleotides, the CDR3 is TGTGCCAGCAGGCCTCAGGGTTGGTATGGCTACACCTTC.